This TCR beta chain was sequenced in a study of blood T cell repertoires in COVID-19. Germline V lookup: CDR1 KGHSH, CDR2 LQKENI. Trimming took 1 base from V and 4 from J, leaving 10 bases between them. The CDR3 contains 14 residues. This clone was seen a handful of times. Sequencing was performed with immunoSEQ multiplex PCR; in TCRdb, only in-frame clones are kept and a portion is missing. The sample yields 35,000 to 55,000 clones, around 87% seen once. The origin of this receptor is a man aged 50-60 years with active COVID-19. The chain is built from TRBV18 and TRBJ2-5; the D is unclear. Source material: peripheral blood. As DNA, the CDR3 is TGTGCCAGCTCACCACGTAGTGCGGTAGAGACCCAGTACTTC. Translating gives CASSPRSAVETQYF.